The clone carrying this TCR beta chain came up a few times. The antigen remains unidentified. Both 60 Vbeta primers and 13 Jbeta primers went into the PCR. The assay was immunoSEQ multiplex PCR, and TCRdb's table has in-frame clones only and misses some. The sample consists of approximately 100,000 clones, 50% to 75% of them appearing once. The record originates from a study of cytomegalovirus exposure and HLA in healthy donors. Findings and limits, study-wide: CMV antigen specificity was confirmed in vitro for a few CMV-associated chains. Associated with cytomegalovirus, according to the listing, were approximately 160 TCR beta chains. After further analysis at a later stage, 16,951 TCR beta sequences were associated with HLA alleles at 0.05 false discovery rate.

The CDR3 runs to 15 residues. Germline CDR1 is SNHLY and CDR2 is FYNNEI. Trimming took 6 bases from V and 2 from J; bases not matched to a gene: 7. This chain joins TRBV2 and TRBJ2-1; TRBD2 aligns across 7 bases. The origin of this receptor is a man younger than 45 in good health and CMV-seronegative. Sequenced material: PBMCs. Here the CDR3 DNA reads TGTGCCAGCAGGGCGACTAGCCTGACCTACAATGAGCAGTTCTTC. Translation: CASRATSLTYNEQFF. The full variable domain, in which reference TRBV2 and TRBJ2-1 provide the parts outside the CDR3, is EPEVTQTPSHQVTQMGQEVILRCVPISNHLYFYWYRQILGQKVEFLVSFYNNEISEKSEIFDDQFSVERPDGSNFTLKIRSTKLEDSAMYFCASRATSLTYNEQFFGPGTRLTVL.